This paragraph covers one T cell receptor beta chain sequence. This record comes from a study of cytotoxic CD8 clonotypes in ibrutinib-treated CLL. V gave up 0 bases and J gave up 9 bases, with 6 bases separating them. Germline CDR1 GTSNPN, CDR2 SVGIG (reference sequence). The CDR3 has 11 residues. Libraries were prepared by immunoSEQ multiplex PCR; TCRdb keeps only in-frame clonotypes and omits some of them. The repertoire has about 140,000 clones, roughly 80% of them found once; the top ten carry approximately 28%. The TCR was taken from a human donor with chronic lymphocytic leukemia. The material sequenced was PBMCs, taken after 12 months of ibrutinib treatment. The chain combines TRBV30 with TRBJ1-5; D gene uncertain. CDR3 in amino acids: CAWSVGGPQHF. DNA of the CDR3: TGTGCCTGGAGTGTGGGCGGGCCCCAGCATTTT.